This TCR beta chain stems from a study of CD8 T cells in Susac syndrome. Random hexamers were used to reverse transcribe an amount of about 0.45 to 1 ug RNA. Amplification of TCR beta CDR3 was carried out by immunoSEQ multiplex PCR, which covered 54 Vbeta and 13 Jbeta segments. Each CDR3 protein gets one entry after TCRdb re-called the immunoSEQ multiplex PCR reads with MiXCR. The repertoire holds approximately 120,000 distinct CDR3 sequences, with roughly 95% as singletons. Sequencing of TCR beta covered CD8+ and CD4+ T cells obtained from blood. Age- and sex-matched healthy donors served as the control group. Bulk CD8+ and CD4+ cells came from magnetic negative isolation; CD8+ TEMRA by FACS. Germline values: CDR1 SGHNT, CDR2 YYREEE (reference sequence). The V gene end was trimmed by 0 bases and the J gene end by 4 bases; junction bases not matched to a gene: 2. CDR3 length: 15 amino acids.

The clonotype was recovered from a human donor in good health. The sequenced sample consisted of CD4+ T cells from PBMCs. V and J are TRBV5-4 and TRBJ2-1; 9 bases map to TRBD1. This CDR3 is CASSLGTGAYNEQFF. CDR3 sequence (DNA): TGTGCCAGCAGCTTGGGGACAGGGGCTTACAATGAGCAGTTCTTC.